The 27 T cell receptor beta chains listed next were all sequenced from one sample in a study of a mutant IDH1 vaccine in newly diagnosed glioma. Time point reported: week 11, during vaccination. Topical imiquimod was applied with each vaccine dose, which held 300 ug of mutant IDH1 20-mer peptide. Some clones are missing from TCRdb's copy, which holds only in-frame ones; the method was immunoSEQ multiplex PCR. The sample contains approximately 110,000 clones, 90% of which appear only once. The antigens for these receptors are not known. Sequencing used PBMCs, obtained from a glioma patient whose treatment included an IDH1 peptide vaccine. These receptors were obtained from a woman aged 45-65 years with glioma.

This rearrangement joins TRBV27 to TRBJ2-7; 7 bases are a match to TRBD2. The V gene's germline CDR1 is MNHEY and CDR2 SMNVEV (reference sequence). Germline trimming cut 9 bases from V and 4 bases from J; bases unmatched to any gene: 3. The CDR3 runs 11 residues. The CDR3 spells CASGRGYEQYF. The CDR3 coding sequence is TGTGCCAGTGGGAGGGGTTACGAGCAGTACTTC.

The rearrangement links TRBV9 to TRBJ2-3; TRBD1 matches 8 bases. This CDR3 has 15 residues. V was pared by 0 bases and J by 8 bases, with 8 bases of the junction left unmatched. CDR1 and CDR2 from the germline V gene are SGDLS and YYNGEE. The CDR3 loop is CASSVAPQQGGTQYF. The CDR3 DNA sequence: TGTGCCAGCAGCGTAGCTCCACAACAGGGGGGTACGCAGTATTTT.

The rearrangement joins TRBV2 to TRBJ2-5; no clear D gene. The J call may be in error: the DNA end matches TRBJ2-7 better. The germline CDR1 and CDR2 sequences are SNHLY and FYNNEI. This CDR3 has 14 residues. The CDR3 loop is CASSEVHSDHEQYF. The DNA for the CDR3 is TGTGCCAGCAGTGAAGTGCATTCGGACCACGAGCAGTACTTC.

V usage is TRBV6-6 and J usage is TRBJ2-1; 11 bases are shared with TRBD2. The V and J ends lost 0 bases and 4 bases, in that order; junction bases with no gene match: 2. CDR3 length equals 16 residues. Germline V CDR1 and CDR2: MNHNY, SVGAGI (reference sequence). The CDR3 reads CASSYSRTSGYNEQFF. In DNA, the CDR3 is TGTGCCAGCAGTTACTCTAGGACTAGCGGGTACAATGAGCAGTTCTTC.

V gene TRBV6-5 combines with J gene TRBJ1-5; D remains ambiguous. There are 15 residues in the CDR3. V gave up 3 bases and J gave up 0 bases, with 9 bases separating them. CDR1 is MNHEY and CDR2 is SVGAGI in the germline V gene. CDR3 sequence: CASSYSANSNQPQHF. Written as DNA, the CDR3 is TGTGCCAGCAGTTATTCTGCGAATAGCAATCAGCCCCAGCATTTT.

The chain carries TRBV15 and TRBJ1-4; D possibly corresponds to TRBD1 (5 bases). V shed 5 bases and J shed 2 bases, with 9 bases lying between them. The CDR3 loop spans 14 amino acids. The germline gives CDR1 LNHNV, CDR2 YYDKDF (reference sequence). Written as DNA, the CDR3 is TGTGCCACCAGCCGAGGGGACACTAATGAAAAACTGTTTTTT. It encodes CATSRGDTNEKLFF.

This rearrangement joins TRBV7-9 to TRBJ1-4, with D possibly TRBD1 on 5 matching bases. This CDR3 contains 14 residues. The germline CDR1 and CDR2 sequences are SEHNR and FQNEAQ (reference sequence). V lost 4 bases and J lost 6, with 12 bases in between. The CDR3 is CASSSGVGDEKLFF. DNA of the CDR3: TGTGCCAGCAGCTCGGGGGTCGGGGATGAAAAACTGTTTTTT.

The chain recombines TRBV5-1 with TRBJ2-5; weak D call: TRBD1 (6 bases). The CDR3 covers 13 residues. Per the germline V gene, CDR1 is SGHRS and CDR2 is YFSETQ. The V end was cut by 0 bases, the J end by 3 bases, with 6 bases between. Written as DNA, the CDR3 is TGCGCCAGCAGCTTGGGACAGGAAGAGACCCAGTACTTC. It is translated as CASSLGQEETQYF.

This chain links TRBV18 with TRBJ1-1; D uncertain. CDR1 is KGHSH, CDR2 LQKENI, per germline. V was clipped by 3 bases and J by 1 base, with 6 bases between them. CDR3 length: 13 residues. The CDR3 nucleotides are TGTGCCAGCTCACCCGTTACGAACACTGAAGCTTTCTTT. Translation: CASSPVTNTEAFF. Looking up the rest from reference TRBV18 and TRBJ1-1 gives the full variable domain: NAGVMQNPRHLVRRRGQEARLRCSPMKGHSHVYWYRQLPEEGLKFMVYLQKENIIDESGMPKERFSAEFPKEGPSILRIQQVVRGDSAAYFCASSPVTNTEAFFGQGTRLTVV.

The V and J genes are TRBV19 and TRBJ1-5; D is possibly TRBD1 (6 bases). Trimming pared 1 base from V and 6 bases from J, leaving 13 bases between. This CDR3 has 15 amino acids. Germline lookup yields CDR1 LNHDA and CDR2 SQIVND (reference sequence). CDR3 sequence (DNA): TGTGCCAGTAGTATAGTATGGGGAGGGGGTCAGCCCCAGCATTTT. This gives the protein CASSIVWGGGQPQHF. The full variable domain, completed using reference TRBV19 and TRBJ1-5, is DGGITQSPKYLFRKEGQNVTLSCEQNLNHDAMYWYRQDPGQGLRLIYYSQIVNDFQKGDIAEGYSVSREKKESFPLTVTSAQKNPTAFYLCASSIVWGGGQPQHFGDGTRLSIL.

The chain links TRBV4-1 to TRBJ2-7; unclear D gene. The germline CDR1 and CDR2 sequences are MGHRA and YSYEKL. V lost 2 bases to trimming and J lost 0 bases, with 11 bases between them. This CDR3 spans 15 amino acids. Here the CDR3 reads CASSQLHSSSYEQYF. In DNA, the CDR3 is TGCGCCAGCAGCCAATTACACTCGAGCTCCTACGAGCAGTACTTC.

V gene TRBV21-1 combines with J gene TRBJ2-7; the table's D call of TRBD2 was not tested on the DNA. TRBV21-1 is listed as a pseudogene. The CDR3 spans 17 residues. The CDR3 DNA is TGTGCCAGCAGCAAAGGAGGGCAGGACTATGACGAGGACGAGCAGTACTTC. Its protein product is CASSKGGQDYDEDEQYF.

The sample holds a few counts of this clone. The CDR3 loop reads CASSQTKQGRNQPQHF. DNA for the CDR3: TGCGCCAGCAGCCAAACTAAACAGGGGCGCAATCAGCCCCAGCATTTT. The J gene is TRBJ1-5, the V gene TRBV4-1; 7 positions match TRBD1. Per the germline V gene, CDR1 is MGHRA and CDR2 is YSYEKL. The CDR3 is 16 amino acids. V shed 2 bases, J shed 2 bases, and the junction held 6 bases outside the gene matches.

The CDR3, as DNA: TGTGCCAGCAGCTTAAACGGCGGATCGGCCTACGAGCAGTACTTC. Protein sequence: CASSLNGGSAYEQYF. V gene TRBV7-3 combines with J gene TRBJ2-7; D is ambiguous. The CDR3 runs to 15 residues. Germline loops: CDR1 SGHTA, CDR2 FQGTGA. V was shortened by 1 base and J by 2 bases, with 12 bases between the two germline ends.

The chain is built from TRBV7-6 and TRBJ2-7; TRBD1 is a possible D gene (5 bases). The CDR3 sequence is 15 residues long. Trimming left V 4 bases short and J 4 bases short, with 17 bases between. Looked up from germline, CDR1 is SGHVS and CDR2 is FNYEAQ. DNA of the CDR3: TGTGCCAGCAGCTCACAGGACAATCTCGGGTACGAGCAGTACTTC. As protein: CASSSQDNLGYEQYF.

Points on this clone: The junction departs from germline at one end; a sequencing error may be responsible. The CDR3 is CASSSPRERGYGYTF. The CDR3 nucleotides are TGTGCCAGCTCATCACCCAGGGAGCGTGGCTATGGCTACACCTTC. The V call is TRBV18, the J call TRBJ1-2; D is possibly TRBD1 (5 bases). The CDR3 covers 15 residues. Germline lookup yields CDR1 KGHSH and CDR2 LQKENI.

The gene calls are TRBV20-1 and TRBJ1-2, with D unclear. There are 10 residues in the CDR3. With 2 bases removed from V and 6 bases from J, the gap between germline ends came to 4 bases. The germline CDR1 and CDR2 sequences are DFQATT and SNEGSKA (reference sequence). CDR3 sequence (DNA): TGCAGTGCTAGATCGAATGGCTACACCTTC. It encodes CSARSNGYTF.

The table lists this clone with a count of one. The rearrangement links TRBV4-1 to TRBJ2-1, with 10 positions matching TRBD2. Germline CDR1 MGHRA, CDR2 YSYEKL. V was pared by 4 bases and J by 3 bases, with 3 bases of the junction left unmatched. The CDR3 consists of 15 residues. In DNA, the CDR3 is TGCGCCAGCAGCCCCCAGCGGGGGGGCTACAATGAGCAGTTCTTC. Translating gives CASSPQRGGYNEQFF.

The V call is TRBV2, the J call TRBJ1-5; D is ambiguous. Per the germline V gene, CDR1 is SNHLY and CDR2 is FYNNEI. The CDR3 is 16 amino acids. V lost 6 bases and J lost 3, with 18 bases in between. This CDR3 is CASSEWRVRNNQPQHF. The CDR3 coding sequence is TGTGCCAGCAGCGAATGGAGGGTGAGGAACAATCAGCCCCAGCATTTT.

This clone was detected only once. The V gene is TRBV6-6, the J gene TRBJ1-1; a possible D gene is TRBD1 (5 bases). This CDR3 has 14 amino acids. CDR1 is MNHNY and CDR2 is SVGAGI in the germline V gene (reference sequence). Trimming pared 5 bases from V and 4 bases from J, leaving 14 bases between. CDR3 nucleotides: TGTGCCAGCAGTCAGAGTAGGAGGGGCACTGAAGCTTTCTTT. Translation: CASSQSRRGTEAFF.

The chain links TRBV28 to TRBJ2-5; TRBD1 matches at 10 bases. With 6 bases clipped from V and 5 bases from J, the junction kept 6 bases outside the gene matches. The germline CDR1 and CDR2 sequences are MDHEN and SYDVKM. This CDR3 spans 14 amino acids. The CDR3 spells CASSGTGEWETQYF. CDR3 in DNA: TGTGCCAGCAGCGGGACAGGGGAGTGGGAGACCCAGTACTTC. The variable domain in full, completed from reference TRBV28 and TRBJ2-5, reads DVKVTQSSRYLVKRTGEKVFLECVQDMDHENMFWYRQDPGLGLRLIYFSYDVKMKEKGDIPEGYSVSREKKERFSLILESASTNQTSMYLCASSGTGEWETQYFGPGTRLLVL.

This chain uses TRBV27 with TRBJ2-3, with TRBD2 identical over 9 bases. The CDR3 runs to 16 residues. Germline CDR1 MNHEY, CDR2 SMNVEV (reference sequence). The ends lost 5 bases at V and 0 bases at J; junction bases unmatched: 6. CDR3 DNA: TGTGCCAGCAGTCTACTAGCGGGTACAAGCACAGATACGCAGTATTTT. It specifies CASSLLAGTSTDTQYF.

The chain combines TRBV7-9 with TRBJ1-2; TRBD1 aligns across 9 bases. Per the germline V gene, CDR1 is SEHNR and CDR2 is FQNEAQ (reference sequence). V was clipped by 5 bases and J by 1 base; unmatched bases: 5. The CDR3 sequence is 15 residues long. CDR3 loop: CASSPGQGLNYGYTF. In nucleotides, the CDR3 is TGTGCCAGCAGCCCAGGACAGGGGCTTAACTATGGCTACACCTTC.

CDR3 DNA sequence: TGCGCCAGCAGTGAGTCGACCGGACTAGCGGGAGGGAGGGCAGATACGCAGTATTTT. It specifies CASSESTGLAGGRADTQYF. The genes are TRBV10-2 and TRBJ2-3; TRBD2 agrees at 15 bases. The CDR3 has 19 residues. Germline-derived CDR1 and CDR2 are WSHSY and SAAADI. The junction had 8 bases not matched to a gene; V was cut back by 0 bases and J by 4 bases.

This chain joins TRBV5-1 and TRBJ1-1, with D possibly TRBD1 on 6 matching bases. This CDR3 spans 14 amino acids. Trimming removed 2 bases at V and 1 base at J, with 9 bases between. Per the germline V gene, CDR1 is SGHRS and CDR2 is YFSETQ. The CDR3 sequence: CASSFQGPNTEAFF. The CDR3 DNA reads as TGCGCCAGCAGCTTTCAGGGGCCGAACACTGAAGCTTTCTTT.

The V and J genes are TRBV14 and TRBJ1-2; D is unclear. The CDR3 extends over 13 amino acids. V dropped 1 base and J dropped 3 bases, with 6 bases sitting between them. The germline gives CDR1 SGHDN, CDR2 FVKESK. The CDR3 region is CASSQGRHYGYTF. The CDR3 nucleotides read TGTGCCAGCAGCCAAGGAAGGCACTATGGCTACACCTTC.

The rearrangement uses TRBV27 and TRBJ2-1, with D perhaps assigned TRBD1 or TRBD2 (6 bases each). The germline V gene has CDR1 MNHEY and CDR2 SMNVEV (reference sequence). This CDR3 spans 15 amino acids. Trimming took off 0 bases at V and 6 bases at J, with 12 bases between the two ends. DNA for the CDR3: TGTGCCAGCAGTTTATCGGGGGGCGCTCTCAATGAGCAGTTCTTC. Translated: CASSLSGGALNEQFF.